One and the same sample provided the 30 T cell receptor beta chains below, sequenced in a study of T-cell reconstitution after alpha-beta-depleted transplantation in children. Unique molecular identifiers tagged the TCRbeta library. TCRdb fed the PCR reads into MiXCR, producing one record per CDR3 protein. The data contain just over 950,000 distinct CDR3 sequences, roughly 31% of them singletons. Source: PBMCs, mostly from graft donor cells, taken 360 days after TCRalphabeta/CD19-depleted stem cell transplant. The receptors shown here come from a boy under two years old who had a stem cell transplant for SCID, so the T cells may come from the graft donor.

This clonotype has a handful of counts. At one boundary the junction diverges from the germline segment, which might be a read error. V is TRBV5-1 and J is TRBJ2-3; TRBD2 aligns across 9 bases. Germline lookup yields CDR1 SGHRS and CDR2 YFSETQ. There are 15 residues in the CDR3. The CDR3 nucleotides read TGTGCCAGCAGTTTTAAAGCGGGGGGAACAGATACGCAGTATTTT. Translated: CASSFKAGGTDTQYF.

The V gene is TRBV7-9, the J gene TRBJ1-1, with 8 bases aligning to TRBD1. From germline, CDR1 is SEHNR and CDR2 FQNEAQ (reference sequence). This CDR3 comprises 17 residues. With 5 bases clipped from V and 5 bases from J, the junction kept 16 bases outside the gene matches. The CDR3 sequence: CASSPGDRGLPGTEAFF. The CDR3, as DNA: TGTGCCAGCAGCCCCGGTGACAGGGGTCTTCCAGGAACTGAAGCTTTCTTT.

The chain uses TRBV28 and TRBJ1-5; D remains ambiguous. This CDR3 contains 15 residues. V was pared by 7 bases and J by 0 bases, with 13 bases between. CDR1 and CDR2 (germline): MDHEN, SYDVKM. CDR3 sequence (DNA): TGTGCCAGCACCCGGCAGACTAGTAGCAATCAGCCCCAGCATTTT. As protein: CASTRQTSSNQPQHF.

This clonotype was detected a few times. This sequence joins TRBV7-3 and TRBJ2-3, with TRBD2 identical over 8 bases. This CDR3 region has 17 residues. V lost 0 bases, J lost 3 bases, and 8 bases stayed unmatched. In germline, CDR1 is SGHTA, CDR2 FQGTGA. In nucleotides, the CDR3 is TGTGCCAGCAGCTTAACTTCGGGCGGGGGGTCAACAGATACGCAGTATTTT. Its protein is CASSLTSGGGSTDTQYF.

This clonotype was seen a handful of times. The rearrangement joins TRBV4-3 to TRBJ2-1, with 9 bases aligning to TRBD1. Trimming took 4 bases from V and 3 from J; bases not matched to a gene: 7. CDR1 is LGHNA, CDR2 YSLEER, per germline. This CDR3 spans 16 amino acids. CDR3 loop: CASSPHPGQGYNEQFF. The CDR3 DNA reads TGCGCCAGCAGCCCCCATCCGGGACAGGGCTACAATGAGCAGTTCTTC.

The chain joins TRBV20-1 to TRBJ1-4, with D hard to call. CDR3 length: 16 residues. Germline V gives CDR1 DFQATT, CDR2 SNEGSKA (reference sequence). Trimming took off 0 bases at V and 8 bases at J, with 19 bases between the two ends. CDR3 DNA: TGCAGTGCTAGAGATAGGTCAGGAAGGTTTTGGGAAAAACTGTTTTTT. Protein sequence: CSARDRSGRFWEKLFF.

This rearrangement joins TRBV18 to TRBJ2-7; tentative D call: TRBD2 (7 bases). Germline V lookup: CDR1 KGHSH, CDR2 LQKENI. Trimming took off 2 bases at V and 2 bases at J, with 16 bases between the two ends. This CDR3 has 16 residues. For the CDR3, the DNA is TGTGCCAGCTCACCAATGGGAGGGGGGACCACCTACGAGCAGTACTTC. Translated, it gives CASSPMGGGTTYEQYF.

V and J are TRBV28 and TRBJ2-1; 8 positions agree with TRBD1. Germline CDR1 is MDHEN and CDR2 is SYDVKM. The CDR3 is 16 amino acids. Trimming at V came to 5 bases and at J to 4 bases, leaving 10 bases not matched to a gene. The CDR3 region is CASSPAEDRVYNEQFF. The CDR3 coding sequence is TGTGCCAGCAGTCCCGCGGAGGACAGGGTTTACAATGAGCAGTTCTTC. Complete variable domain (other parts from reference TRBV28 and TRBJ2-1): DVKVTQSSRYLVKRTGEKVFLECVQDMDHENMFWYRQDPGLGLRLIYFSYDVKMKEKGDIPEGYSVSREKKERFSLILESASTNQTSMYLCASSPAEDRVYNEQFFGPGTRLTVL.

This clonotype was recorded a few times. The V call is TRBV27, the J call TRBJ2-7; D is uncertain. CDR3 length equals 16 residues. With 0 bases removed from V and 0 bases from J, the gap between germline ends came to 12 bases. Germline CDR1 is MNHEY and CDR2 is SMNVEV (reference sequence). The CDR3 nucleotides read TGTGCCAGCAGTTTATCGCTTGGATCCTCCTCCTACGAGCAGTACTTC. It yields the protein CASSLSLGSSSYEQYF.

This clonotype has only a few counts. V is TRBV20-1 and J is TRBJ2-7, with TRBD2 matching over 7 bases. The trim removed 3 bases at V and 7 bases at J, leaving 6 bases unmatched. The length of the CDR3 is 12 residues. Per germline, CDR1 DFQATT and CDR2 SNEGSKA (reference sequence). CDR3 region: CSASRLAGEQYF. The CDR3 DNA reads TGCAGTGCTAGTCGACTAGCAGGGGAGCAGTACTTC.

The chain employs TRBV5-1 and TRBJ1-1, with 7 bases lining up with TRBD1. Looked up from germline, CDR1 is SGHRS and CDR2 is YFSETQ. V gave up 0 bases and J gave up 4 bases; unmatched junction bases: 6. The CDR3 contains 15 residues. The DNA of the CDR3 is TGCGCCAGCAGCTTGGCGGGACAGTCCATCACTGAAGCTTTCTTT. This gives the protein CASSLAGQSITEAFF.

The table lists this clonotype with a few counts. The chain has TRBV28 and TRBJ2-3, with 7 bases that match TRBD2. Trimming at V came to 0 bases and at J to 0 bases, leaving 6 bases not matched to a gene. This CDR3 contains 17 residues. Looked up from germline, CDR1 is MDHEN and CDR2 is SYDVKM. CDR3 residues: CASSLWRGAGSTDTQYF. As DNA, the CDR3 is TGTGCCAGCAGTTTATGGAGGGGAGCGGGGAGCACAGATACGCAGTATTTT.

This chain joins TRBV9 and TRBJ2-3, with D perhaps TRBD2 (6 bases). The CDR3 runs 18 residues. Trimming removed 3 bases from V and 1 base from J, with 21 bases in between. CDR1 is SGDLS and CDR2 is YYNGEE in the germline V gene. The chain's CDR3 is CASSAPDGGRLGTDTQYF. CDR3 DNA sequence: TGTGCCAGCAGCGCCCCCGATGGAGGGCGGTTGGGCACAGATACGCAGTATTTT. The complete variable domain, with remaining parts taken from reference TRBV9 and TRBJ2-3, reads DSGVTQTPKHLITATGQRVTLRCSPRSGDLSVYWYQQSLDQGLQFLIQYYNGEERAKGNILERFSAQQFPDLHSELNLSSLELGDSALYFCASSAPDGGRLGTDTQYFGPGTRLTVL.

V usage is TRBV5-1 and J usage is TRBJ2-6, with 7 bases matching TRBD2. The V gene end was trimmed by 1 base and the J gene end by 0 bases; junction bases not matched to a gene: 7. This CDR3 is built from 18 residues. Germline assignment: CDR1 SGHRS and CDR2 YFSETQ. CDR3 DNA: TGCGCCAGCAGCTTGTTCACAGGCGGGAGCTCTGGGGCCAACGTCCTGACTTTC. This translates into CASSLFTGGSSGANVLTF.

The chain uses TRBV20-1 and TRBJ2-1; perhaps TRBD2 as D (6 bases). Deletions cut 3 bases from V and 5 bases from J, with 11 bases between. Germline lookup yields CDR1 DFQATT and CDR2 SNEGSKA (reference sequence). The CDR3 contains 13 residues. In DNA, the CDR3 is TGCAGTGCTAGCAGGGCGGGGAACAATGAGCAGTTCTTC. Protein sequence: CSASRAGNNEQFF.

In this sample, this clonotype turned up a few times. The chain joins TRBV5-1 to TRBJ2-3; no clear D gene. This CDR3 comprises 14 residues. Looked up from germline, CDR1 is SGHRS and CDR2 is YFSETQ. Trimming removed 0 bases from V and 4 bases from J, with 9 bases in between. The CDR3 nucleotides are TGCGCCAGCAGCTTGGGAATTTCGGCAGATACGCAGTATTTT. Translation: CASSLGISADTQYF.

V is TRBV20-1 and J is TRBJ1-1; no clear D. Germline-derived CDR1 and CDR2 are DFQATT and SNEGSKA (reference sequence). V was cut by 6 bases and J by 9 bases, with 14 bases left in between. This CDR3 spans 11 amino acids. The CDR3 protein is CSAAGPPQAFF. In DNA form, the CDR3 reads TGCAGTGCAGCCGGGCCCCCGCAAGCTTTCTTT.

This clonotype was counted once. The gene calls are TRBV7-8 and TRBJ2-7; D is unresolved. The V and J ends lost 1 base and 2 bases respectively, with 9 bases between them. This CDR3 is 14 amino acids long. Looked up from germline, CDR1 is SGHVS and CDR2 is FQNEAQ. The CDR3 reads CASSLVRYPYEQYF. In DNA form, the CDR3 reads TGTGCCAGCAGCTTAGTCAGGTACCCCTACGAGCAGTACTTC.

This clonotype was seen many times. The CDR3 loop reads CASSVGQWGTDTQYF. CDR3 nucleotide sequence: TGTGCCAGCAGCGTTGGGCAGTGGGGCACAGATACGCAGTATTTT. The chain is built from TRBV9 and TRBJ2-3; D unresolved. The germline V and J ends were trimmed by 2 bases and 1 base, with 11 bases remaining between them. Germline V gene sequence: CDR1 SGDLS, CDR2 YYNGEE. The CDR3 extends over 15 amino acids.

The chain employs TRBV27 and TRBJ2-7, with 7 bases lining up with TRBD1. V lost 5 bases, J lost 6 bases, and 7 bases stayed unmatched. This CDR3 spans 13 amino acids. CDR1 and CDR2 (germline): MNHEY, SMNVEV (reference sequence). The CDR3 protein is CASSPRQGAEQYF. The CDR3 DNA is TGTGCCAGCAGTCCCCGACAGGGAGCCGAGCAGTACTTC.

The chain joins TRBV4-1 to TRBJ1-1, with D hard to call. V lost 6 bases to trimming and J lost 4 bases, with 18 bases between them. The CDR3 has 15 amino acids. Germline CDR1 reads MGHRA; CDR2 reads YSYEKL. The CDR3 nucleotides are TGCGCCAGCAGTCATAATACGGTGGACGGCACTGAAGCTTTCTTT. Translation gives CASSHNTVDGTEAFF.

This clonotype showed up just a few times. The J gene is TRBJ2-7, the V gene TRBV5-1; no clear D. Germline lookup yields CDR1 SGHRS and CDR2 YFSETQ. CDR3 length: 13 residues. Trimming left V 3 bases short and J 0 bases short, with 7 bases between. The CDR3: CASSSSTSYEQYF. CDR3 in DNA: TGCGCCAGCAGCTCCTCGACCTCCTACGAGCAGTACTTC.

The rearrangement links TRBV9 to TRBJ2-5, with unresolved D. With 0 bases removed from V and 5 bases from J, the gap between germline ends came to 14 bases. The CDR3 is made up of 15 amino acids. Germline V lookup: CDR1 SGDLS, CDR2 YYNGEE. The CDR3 coding sequence is TGTGCCAGCAGCGTAGTTGCGACGTCTCGGGAGACCCAGTACTTC. It specifies CASSVVATSRETQYF. The variable domain in full, with the rest retrieved from reference TRBV9 and TRBJ2-5, is DSGVTQTPKHLITATGQRVTLRCSPRSGDLSVYWYQQSLDQGLQFLIQYYNGEERAKGNILERFSAQQFPDLHSELNLSSLELGDSALYFCASSVVATSRETQYFGPGTRLLVL.

This clonotype occurred a few times. The V and J genes are TRBV20-1 and TRBJ2-7; 10 bases align to TRBD1. The germline CDR1 and CDR2 sequences are DFQATT and SNEGSKA (reference sequence). CDR3 size: 14 residues. The junction had 8 bases not matched to a gene; V was cut back by 3 bases and J by 6 bases. The CDR3 DNA sequence: TGCAGTGCTAGTCCAGGGACAGGGGAGGCCGAGCAGTACTTC. Translated, it gives CSASPGTGEAEQYF.

Only a few counts were recorded for this clonotype. The chain recombines TRBV5-1 with TRBJ2-7; no reliable D call. V lost 2 bases, J lost 3 bases, and 9 bases lay in between. Germline lookup yields CDR1 SGHRS and CDR2 YFSETQ. The CDR3 covers 13 residues. The CDR3 protein is CASSFQVGYEQYF. The CDR3 nucleotides are TGCGCCAGCAGCTTTCAGGTAGGCTACGAGCAGTACTTC. Full variable domain (remainder filled in from reference TRBV5-1 and TRBJ2-7): KAGVTQTPRYLIKTRGQQVTLSCSPISGHRSVSWYQQTPGQGLQFLFEYFSETQRNKGNFPGRFSGRQFSNSRSEMNVSTLELGDSALYLCASSFQVGYEQYFGPGTRLTVT.

This chain joins TRBV7-8 and TRBJ1-5, with 8 positions matching TRBD1. The germline gives CDR1 SGHVS, CDR2 FQNEAQ. This CDR3 has 14 residues. Trimming took 5 bases from V and 8 from J; bases not matched to a gene: 8. The CDR3 loop is CASSANRGREPQHF. DNA of the CDR3: TGTGCCAGCAGCGCTAACAGGGGGAGGGAGCCCCAGCATTTT.

This clonotype occurred a few times. The rearrangement joins TRBV20-1 to TRBJ2-3; 10 bases match TRBD2. CDR3 length: 13 amino acids. After removal of 5 bases from V and 5 bases from J, the junction contained 4 bases not matched to a gene. From germline, CDR1 is DFQATT and CDR2 SNEGSKA (reference sequence). The CDR3: CSAGSGGRDTQYF. CDR3 sequence (DNA): TGCAGTGCTGGTAGCGGGGGGAGAGATACGCAGTATTTT.

The chain employs TRBV12-3 or TRBV12-4 and TRBJ1-2, with a weak D call TRBD1 (6 bases). V lost 6 bases and J 4 bases, leaving 18 bases between the germline ends. This CDR3 has 15 amino acids. The CDR3 DNA follows: TGTGCCAGCAGCACCGGGACAAGGTCTATCTATGGCTACACCTTC. Protein: CASSTGTRSIYGYTF.

This clonotype was seen ten or more times. V and J are TRBV29-1 and TRBJ2-1; D assignment may be TRBD1 or TRBD2 (5 bases each). The germline V and J ends were trimmed by 6 bases and 13 bases, with 13 bases remaining between them. CDR1 SQVTM and CDR2 ANQGSEA come from the germline V gene. CDR3 size: 10 residues. The CDR3 DNA follows: TGCAGCGTGGGGGACCTCCCCCAGTTCTTC. It specifies CSVGDLPQFF.

This clonotype appeared a few times. The gene calls are TRBV5-1 and TRBJ2-3; no clear D. The V end lost 1 base, the J end lost 0 bases, and 9 bases lay between the germline ends. The CDR3 consists of 15 residues. Per germline, CDR1 SGHRS and CDR2 YFSETQ. The chain's CDR3 is CASSLIRPSTDTQYF. CDR3 nucleotide sequence: TGCGCCAGCAGCTTGATCCGGCCTAGCACAGATACGCAGTATTTT.